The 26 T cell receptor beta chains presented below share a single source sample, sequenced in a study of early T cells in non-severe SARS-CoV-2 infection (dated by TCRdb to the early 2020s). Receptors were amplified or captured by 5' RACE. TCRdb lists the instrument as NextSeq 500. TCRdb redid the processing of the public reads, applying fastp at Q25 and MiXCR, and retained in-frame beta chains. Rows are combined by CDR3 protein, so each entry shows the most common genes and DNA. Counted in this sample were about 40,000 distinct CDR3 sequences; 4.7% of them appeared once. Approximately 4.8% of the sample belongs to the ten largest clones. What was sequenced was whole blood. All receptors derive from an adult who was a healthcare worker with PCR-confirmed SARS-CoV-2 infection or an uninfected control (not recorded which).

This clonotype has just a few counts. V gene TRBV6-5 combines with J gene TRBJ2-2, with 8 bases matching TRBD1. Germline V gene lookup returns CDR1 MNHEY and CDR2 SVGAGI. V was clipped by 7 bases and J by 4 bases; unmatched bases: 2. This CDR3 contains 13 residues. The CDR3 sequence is CASTDRGTGELFF. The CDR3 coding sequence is TGTGCCAGCACAGACAGGGGCACCGGGGAGCTGTTTTTT.

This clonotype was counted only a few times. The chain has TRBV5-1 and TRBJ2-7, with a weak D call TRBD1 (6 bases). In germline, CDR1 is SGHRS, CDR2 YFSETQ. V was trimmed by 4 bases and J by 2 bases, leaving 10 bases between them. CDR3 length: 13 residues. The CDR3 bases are TGCGCCAGCAGCCTCCGGGACACCTACGAGCAGTACTTC. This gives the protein CASSLRDTYEQYF.

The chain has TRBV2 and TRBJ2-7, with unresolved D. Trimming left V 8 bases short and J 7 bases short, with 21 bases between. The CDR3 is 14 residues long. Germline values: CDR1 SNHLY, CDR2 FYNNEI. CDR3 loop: CASVANGPAMEQYF. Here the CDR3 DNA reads TGTGCCAGCGTCGCGAATGGGCCTGCCATGGAGCAGTACTTC.

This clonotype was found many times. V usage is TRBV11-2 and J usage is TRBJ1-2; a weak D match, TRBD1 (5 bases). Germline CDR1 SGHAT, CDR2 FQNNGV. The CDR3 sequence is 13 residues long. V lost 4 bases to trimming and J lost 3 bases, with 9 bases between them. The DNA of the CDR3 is TGTGCCAGCAGCTATCCCAGGGACTATGGCTACACCTTC. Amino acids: CASSYPRDYGYTF.

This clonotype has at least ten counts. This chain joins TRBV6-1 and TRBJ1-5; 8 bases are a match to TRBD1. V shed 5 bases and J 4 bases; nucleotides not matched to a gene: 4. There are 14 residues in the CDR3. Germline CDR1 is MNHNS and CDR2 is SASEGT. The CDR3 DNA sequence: TGTGCCAGCAGTTACAGGACAGGGAATCAGCCCCAGCATTTT. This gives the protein CASSYRTGNQPQHF.

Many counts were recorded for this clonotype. The CDR3 DNA is TGTGCCAGCAGCCCGCAGACAGGCGAATATGGCTACACCTTC. It encodes CASSPQTGEYGYTF. The chain uses TRBV3-1 and TRBJ1-2; a possible D gene is TRBD1 (6 bases). The CDR3 length is 14 residues. V was trimmed by 4 bases and J by 5 bases, leaving 14 bases between them. Germline V lookup: CDR1 LGHDT, CDR2 YNNKEL (reference sequence).

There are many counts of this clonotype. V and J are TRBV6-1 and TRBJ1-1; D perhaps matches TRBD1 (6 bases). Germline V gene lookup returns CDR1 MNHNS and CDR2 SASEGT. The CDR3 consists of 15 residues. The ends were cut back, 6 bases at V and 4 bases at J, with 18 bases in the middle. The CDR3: CASRRGGAIGTEAFF. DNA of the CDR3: TGTGCCAGCAGAAGGGGGGGCGCGATAGGCACTGAAGCTTTCTTT.

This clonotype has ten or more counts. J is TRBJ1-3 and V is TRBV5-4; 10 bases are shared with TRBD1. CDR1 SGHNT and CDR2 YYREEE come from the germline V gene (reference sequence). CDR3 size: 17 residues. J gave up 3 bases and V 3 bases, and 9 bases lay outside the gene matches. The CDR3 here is CASSSWTGGYGGNTIYF. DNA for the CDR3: TGTGCCAGCAGCTCATGGACAGGGGGTTACGGTGGAAACACCATATATTTT.

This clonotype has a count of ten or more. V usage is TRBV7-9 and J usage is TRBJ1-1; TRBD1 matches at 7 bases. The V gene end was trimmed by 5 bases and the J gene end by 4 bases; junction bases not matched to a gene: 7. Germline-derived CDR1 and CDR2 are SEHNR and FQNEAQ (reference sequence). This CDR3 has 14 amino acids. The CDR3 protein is CASSPPWTGTEAFF. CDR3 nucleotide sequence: TGTGCCAGCAGCCCCCCCTGGACAGGCACTGAAGCTTTCTTT.

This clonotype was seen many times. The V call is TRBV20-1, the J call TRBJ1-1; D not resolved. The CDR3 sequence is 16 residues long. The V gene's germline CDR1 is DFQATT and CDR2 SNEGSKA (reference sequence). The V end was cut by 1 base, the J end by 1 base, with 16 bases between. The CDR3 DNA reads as TGCAGTGCTAGAGTTCGGACGGAGACGGCGAACACTGAAGCTTTCTTT. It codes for CSARVRTETANTEAFF.

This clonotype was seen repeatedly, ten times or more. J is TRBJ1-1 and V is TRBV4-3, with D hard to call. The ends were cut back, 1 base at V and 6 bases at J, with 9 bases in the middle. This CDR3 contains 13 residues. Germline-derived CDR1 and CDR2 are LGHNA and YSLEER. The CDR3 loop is CASSQVGVAEAFF. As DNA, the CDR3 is TGCGCCAGCAGCCAAGTGGGAGTCGCTGAAGCTTTCTTT.

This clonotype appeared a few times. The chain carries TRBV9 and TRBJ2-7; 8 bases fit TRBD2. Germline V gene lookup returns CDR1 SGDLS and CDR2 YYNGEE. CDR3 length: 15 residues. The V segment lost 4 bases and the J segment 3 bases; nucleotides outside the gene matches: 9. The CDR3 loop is CASSRGLDSRYEQYF. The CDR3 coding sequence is TGTGCCAGCAGCCGGGGACTAGACTCACGCTACGAGCAGTACTTC.

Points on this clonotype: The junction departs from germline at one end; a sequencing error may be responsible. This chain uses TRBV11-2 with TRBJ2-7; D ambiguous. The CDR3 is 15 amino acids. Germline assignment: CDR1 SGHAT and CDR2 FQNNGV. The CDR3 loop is CASRRPGQSMYGQYF. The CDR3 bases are TGTGCCAGCAGGCGGCCTGGGCAGTCTATGTACGGGCAGTACTTC.

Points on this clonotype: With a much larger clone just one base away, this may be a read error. Here the CDR3 reads CASRQTKDQPQHF. The CDR3 DNA sequence: TGCGCCAGCAGGCAGACCAAGGATCAGCCCCAGCATTTT. The V gene is TRBV10-2, the J gene TRBJ1-5; no clear D gene. The V end was cut by 6 bases, the J end by 5 bases, with 11 bases between. Germline V gene sequence: CDR1 WSHSY, CDR2 SAAADI. This CDR3 has 13 amino acids.

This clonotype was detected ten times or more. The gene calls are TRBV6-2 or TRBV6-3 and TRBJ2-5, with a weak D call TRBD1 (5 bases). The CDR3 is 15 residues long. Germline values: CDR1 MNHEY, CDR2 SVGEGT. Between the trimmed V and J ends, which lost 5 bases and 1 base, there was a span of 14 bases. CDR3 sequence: CASSHLRQSQETQYF. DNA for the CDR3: TGTGCCAGCAGTCATCTTCGACAGTCCCAAGAGACCCAGTACTTC.

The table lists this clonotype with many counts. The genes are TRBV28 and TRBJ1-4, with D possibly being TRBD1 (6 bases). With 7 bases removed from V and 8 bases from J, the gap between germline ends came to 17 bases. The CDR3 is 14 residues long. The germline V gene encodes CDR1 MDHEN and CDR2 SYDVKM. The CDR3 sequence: CASKKGVFGEKLFF. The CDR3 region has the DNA TGTGCCAGCAAAAAGGGGGTTTTTGGGGAAAAACTGTTTTTT.

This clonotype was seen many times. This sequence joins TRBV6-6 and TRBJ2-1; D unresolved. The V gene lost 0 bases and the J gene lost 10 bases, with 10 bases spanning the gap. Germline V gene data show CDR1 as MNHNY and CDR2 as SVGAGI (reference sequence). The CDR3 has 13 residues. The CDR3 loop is CASSYSAAAEQFF. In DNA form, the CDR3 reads TGTGCCAGCAGTTACTCCGCAGCCGCCGAGCAGTTCTTC.

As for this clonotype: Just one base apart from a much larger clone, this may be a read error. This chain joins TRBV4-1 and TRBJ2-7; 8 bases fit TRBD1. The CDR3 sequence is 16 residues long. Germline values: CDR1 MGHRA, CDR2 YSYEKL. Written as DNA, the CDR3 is TGCTCCAGCAGCCAACCTTCGCGGACAGGGCAATACGAGCAGTACTTC. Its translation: CSSSQPSRTGQYEQYF.

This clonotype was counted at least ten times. The CDR3 nucleotides read TGTGCCATCAGTGAGCCCAGCGGAACCTACAATGAGCAGTTCTTC. It specifies CAISEPSGTYNEQFF. The J gene is TRBJ2-1, the V gene TRBV10-3; D might be TRBD2 (5 bases). V was pared by 2 bases and J by 2 bases, with 10 bases between. Germline CDR1 reads ENHRY; CDR2 reads SYGVKD. CDR3 length: 15 amino acids.

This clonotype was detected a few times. CDR3: CASSALAGTLLGIQETQYF. The CDR3, as DNA: TGTGCCAGCAGCGCACTAGCGGGTACACTCCTAGGGATCCAAGAGACCCAGTACTTC. The V gene is TRBV6-6, the J gene TRBJ2-5; 9 nucleotides line up with TRBD2. The junction had 18 bases not matched to a gene; V was cut back by 6 bases and J by 1 base. Germline V CDR1 and CDR2: MNHNY, SVGAGI (reference sequence). The CDR3 loop spans 19 amino acids.

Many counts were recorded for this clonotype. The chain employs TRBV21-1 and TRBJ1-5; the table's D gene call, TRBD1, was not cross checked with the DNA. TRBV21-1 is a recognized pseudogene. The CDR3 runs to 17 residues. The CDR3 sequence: CASSKGRQGRPGGPQHF. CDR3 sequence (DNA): TGTGCCAGCAGCAAAGGCAGGCAAGGCCGCCCAGGGGGGCCCCAGCATTTT.

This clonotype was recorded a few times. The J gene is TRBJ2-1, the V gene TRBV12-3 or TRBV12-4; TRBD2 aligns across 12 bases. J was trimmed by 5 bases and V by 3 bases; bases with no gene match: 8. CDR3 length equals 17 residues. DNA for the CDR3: TGTGCCAGCAGTTTGCGGCTAGCGGGAGGGGTTGACAATGAGCAGTTCTTC. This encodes CASSLRLAGGVDNEQFF.

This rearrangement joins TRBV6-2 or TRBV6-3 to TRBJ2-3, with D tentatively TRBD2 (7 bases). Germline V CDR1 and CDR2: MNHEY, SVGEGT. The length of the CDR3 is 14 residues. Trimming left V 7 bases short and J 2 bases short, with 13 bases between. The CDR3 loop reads CASKGGGITDTQYF. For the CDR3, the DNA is TGTGCCAGCAAGGGAGGGGGAATCACAGATACGCAGTATTTT.

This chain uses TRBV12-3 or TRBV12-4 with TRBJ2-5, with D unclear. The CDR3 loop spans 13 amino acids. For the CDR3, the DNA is TGTGCTAGTACGGGCCGCTGGCAAGAGACCCAGTACTTC. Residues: CASTGRWQETQYF.

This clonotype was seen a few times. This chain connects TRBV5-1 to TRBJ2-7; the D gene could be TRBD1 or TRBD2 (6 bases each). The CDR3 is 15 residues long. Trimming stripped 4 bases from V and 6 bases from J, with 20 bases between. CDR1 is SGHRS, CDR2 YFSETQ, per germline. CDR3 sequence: CASSRSTGRTFEQYF. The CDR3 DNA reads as TGCGCCAGCAGCCGTTCCACAGGGAGGACTTTCGAGCAGTACTTC.

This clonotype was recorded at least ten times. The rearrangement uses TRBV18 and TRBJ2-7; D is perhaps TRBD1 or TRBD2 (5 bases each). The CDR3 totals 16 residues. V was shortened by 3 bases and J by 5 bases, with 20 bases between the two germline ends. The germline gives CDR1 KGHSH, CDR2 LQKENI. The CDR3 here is CASSPPYGLGTDEQYF. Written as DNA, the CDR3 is TGTGCCAGCTCACCCCCTTATGGGTTGGGGACCGACGAGCAGTACTTC.